These T cell receptor beta chains were read from a single sample in a study of blood T cell repertoires in COVID-19. Profiling relied on immunoSEQ multiplex PCR, and the TCRdb table lists in-frame clones only, not all of them. This table holds approximately 180,000 clones, about 79% found once. The sample taken for sequencing was PBMCs or T cells enriched from blood (not recorded which). The receptor set was obtained from a man aged 50 or older who had recovered from COVID-19. CDR3s include the opening cysteine and the closing phenylalanine or tryptophan. A D gene is named only where the DNA matches it firmly. Clone size is not always given. Where it is, it says once, few, many or a class for expanded clones.

j_gene	abundance	d_gene	v_gene	CDR3aa	CDR3nt
TRBJ2-6	.	.	TRBV28	CASGRKAAGANVLTF	TGTGCCAGCGGGAGGAAAGCAGCTGGGGCCAACGTCCTGACTTTC
TRBJ2-7	once	.	TRBV5-1	CASSAGAADYEQYF	TGCGCCAGCAGCGCCGGAGCAGCAGACTACGAGCAGTACTTC
TRBJ1-2	.	TRBD1	TRBV7-9	CASSRPAGGDYGYTF	TGTGCCAGCAGCCGCCCAGCAGGGGGCGACTATGGCTACACCTTC
TRBJ2-5	.	.	TRBV9	CASSVAGEKETQYF	TGTGCCAGCAGCGTAGCGGGGGAAAAAGAGACCCAGTACTTC
TRBJ2-2	.	.	TRBV11-3	CASSPNTGELFF	TGTGCCAGCAGCCCAAACACCGGGGAGCTGTTTTTT
TRBJ1-5	.	TRBD1	TRBV7-2	CASSLRTGGRDQPQHF	TGTGCCAGCAGCTTACGGACAGGGGGGAGGGATCAGCCCCAGCATTTT
TRBJ2-7	once	TRBD2	TRBV28	CASSPGLAGDRVQYF	TGTGCCAGCAGTCCCGGACTAGCGGGGGACCGGGTGCAGTACTTC
TRBJ2-5	.	.	TRBV11-2	CASSQPRGFQETQYF	TGTGCCAGCAGCCAACCCCGGGGGTTCCAAGAGACCCAGTACTTC
TRBJ1-3	.	.	TRBV19	CASSAGQLSGNTIYF	TGTGCCAGTAGCGCTGGACAGCTCTCTGGAAACACCATATATTTT
TRBJ2-7	.	.	TRBV7-9	CASSPRGYEQYF	TGTGCCAGCAGCCCCAGGGGCTACGAGCAGTACTTC
TRBJ1-5	.	.	TRBV24-1	CATSVGRGGNQPQHF	TGTGCCACCAGTGTAGGACGCGGGGGCAATCAGCCCCAGCATTTT
TRBJ2-7	.	.	TRBV6-5	CASSHQGSYEQYF	TGTGCCAGCTCCCACCAGGGCTCCTACGAGCAGTACTTC
TRBJ2-1	.	TRBD2	TRBV2	CASSEYGGAINEQFF	TGTGCCAGCAGTGAATACGGGGGGGCGATCAATGAGCAGTTCTTC
TRBJ1-4	.	TRBD1	TRBV27	CASSFDRARNEKLFF	TGTGCCAGCAGTTTCGACAGGGCTCGGAATGAAAAACTGTTTTTT
TRBJ1-4	.	TRBD1	TRBV7-6	CASSSSWTGLPGNEKLFF	TGTGCCAGCAGCTCCTCCTGGACAGGACTGCCTGGTAATGAAAAACTGTTTTTT
TRBJ1-1	.	.	TRBV6-5	CASSDSQGSAEAFF	TGTGCCAGCAGCGACTCCCAGGGTTCGGCTGAAGCTTTCTTT
TRBJ1-2	.	.	TRBV30	CAWATGGFNYGYTF	TGTGCCTGGGCGACCGGCGGATTTAACTATGGCTACACCTTC
TRBJ2-7	.	.	TRBV21-1	CASRIDRELYEQYF	TGTGCCAGCAGGATCGACAGGGAGCTTTACGAGCAGTACTTC
TRBJ1-1	.	.	TRBV24-1	CATSDFTGTLPDNTEAFF	TGTGCCACCAGTGATTTCACCGGGACTCTCCCCGACAACACTGAAGCTTTCTTT
TRBJ1-5	.	TRBD1	TRBV12-3/TRBV12-4	CASTDRVNQPQHF	TGTGCCAGCACAGACAGGGTAAATCAGCCCCAGCATTTT
TRBJ1-5	.	.	TRBV30	CAWSVGHTTNQPQHF	TGTGCCTGGAGTGTAGGACATACCACGAATCAGCCCCAGCATTTT
TRBJ1-3	.	.	TRBV12-3/TRBV12-4	CASSLFRGNTIYF	TGTGCCAGCAGTTTATTTCGTGGAAACACCATATATTTT
TRBJ2-7	.	.	TRBV12-3/TRBV12-4	CASSKPGEQYF	TGTGCCAGCAGTAAACCAGGCGAGCAGTACTTC
TRBJ1-5	once	.	TRBV2	CASSDQGRLGNQPQHF	TGTGCCAGCAGTGACCAGGGCAGGCTAGGCAATCAGCCCCAGCATTTT
TRBJ1-6	.	.	TRBV7-3	CASSPGAFYNSPLHF	TGTGCCAGCAGCCCAGGGGCCTTCTATAATTCACCCCTCCACTTT
TRBJ2-3	.	TRBD2	TRBV5-1	CASSLGLTSGGDTQYF	TGCGCCAGCAGCTTGGGTTTGACTAGCGGGGGTGATACGCAGTATTTT
TRBJ1-5	.	.	TRBV2	CASWAGSNQPQHF	TGTGCCTCTTGGGCGGGAAGCAATCAGCCCCAGCATTTT
TRBJ1-1	.	.	TRBV12-3/TRBV12-4	CASRTRVGTEAFF	TGTGCCAGCAGGACTAGGGTGGGGACTGAAGCTTTCTTT
TRBJ1-2	.	.	TRBV3-1/TRBV3-2	CASSQGSTGFNGYTF	TGTGCCAGCAGCCAAGGGTCTACAGGTTTTAATGGCTACACCTTC
TRBJ2-5	.	.	TRBV4-2	CASSGAGPRETQYF	TGTGCCAGCAGCGGGGCAGGGCCAAGGGAGACCCAGTACTTC
TRBJ2-1	.	TRBD2	TRBV7-9	CASSLRTSGGADRFF	TGTGCCAGCAGCTTAAGGACTAGCGGGGGGGCTGACAGGTTCTTC
TRBJ1-1	.	.	TRBV6-5	CASRSPGTQNTEAFF	TGTGCCAGCAGGTCGCCCGGGACACAGAACACTGAAGCTTTCTTT
TRBJ1-2	once	TRBD1	TRBV6-1	CASSEFTGGGYTF	TGTGCCAGCAGTGAATTTACAGGGGGAGGCTACACCTTC
TRBJ1-2	.	.	TRBV7-9	CASSLGGGYGYTF	TGTGCCAGCAGCTTAGGAGGGGGCTATGGCTACACCTTC
TRBJ2-7	.	.	TRBV28	CASRDSNLSYEQYF	TGTGCCAGCAGAGACAGCAACCTCTCCTACGAGCAGTACTTC
TRBJ1-2	.	TRBD1	TRBV6-1	CASSEWTGMGYTF	TGTGCCAGCAGTGAGTGGACAGGGATGGGCTACACCTTC
TRBJ1-5	once	TRBD1	TRBV4-1	CASSQVGQTRGAQHF	TGCGCCAGCAGCCAAGTGGGACAGACTAGAGGGGCCCAGCATTTT
TRBJ1-5	.	.	TRBV3-1/TRBV3-2	CASSQAVDQPQHF	TGTGCCAGCAGCCAAGCGGTAGATCAGCCCCAGCATTTT
TRBJ1-1	.	.	TRBV7-3	CASSVGVSGTEAFF	TGTGCCAGCAGCGTCGGGGTGTCAGGTACTGAAGCTTTCTTT
TRBJ1-1	.	.	TRBV29-1	CSVLGQTEAFF	TGCAGCGTTCTAGGACAGACTGAAGCTTTCTTT
TRBJ2-5	.	.	TRBV5-1	CASSDGTRGTQYF	TGCGCCAGCAGCGACGGGACTCGGGGTACCCAGTACTTC
TRBJ2-1	.	.	TRBV5-1	CASSSYQRSSYNEQFF	TGCGCCAGCAGCTCCTACCAGCGGTCCTCCTACAATGAGCAGTTCTTC
TRBJ2-7	.	TRBD1	TRBV27	CASRNSGQVYYEQYF	TGTGCCAGCAGAAACTCGGGACAGGTTTACTACGAGCAGTACTTC
TRBJ2-2	.	TRBD2	TRBV3-1/TRBV3-2	CASQQGGGANTGELFF	TGTGCCAGCCAGCAGGGCGGGGGTGCGAACACCGGGGAGCTGTTTTTT
TRBJ2-2	.	TRBD2	TRBV24-1	CATSDLSGGDTGELFF	TGTGCCACCAGTGACCTCAGCGGGGGGGACACCGGGGAGCTGTTTTTT
TRBJ1-2	.	.	TRBV28	CASQGQNYGYTF	TGTGCCAGCCAAGGACAGAACTATGGCTACACCTTC
TRBJ2-5	.	.	TRBV6-4	CASSDSRRQKQETQYF	TGTGCCAGCAGTGACTCGAGGAGACAGAAACAAGAGACCCAGTACTTC
TRBJ2-3	.	TRBD2	TRBV27	CASNQAGSTDTQYF	TGTGCCAGCAACCAAGCGGGGAGCACAGATACGCAGTATTTT
TRBJ1-2	.	.	TRBV5-4	CASSLDLDGYTF	TGTGCCAGCAGCTTGGACTTGGATGGCTACACCTTC
TRBJ2-7	.	.	TRBV30	CAGGRVSYEQYF	TGTGCCGGGGGGCGGGTCTCCTACGAGCAGTACTTC
TRBJ2-5	.	TRBD1	TRBV6-1	CASSEMGTVETQYF	TGTGCCAGCAGTGAGATGGGGACAGTGGAGACCCAGTACTTC
TRBJ1-6	.	.	TRBV30	CAWMVQSNSPLHF	TGTGCCTGGATGGTACAATCCAATTCACCCCTCCACTTT
TRBJ1-2	few	.	TRBV5-8	CASSLGKLRYGYTF	TGTGCCAGCAGCTTGGGTAAACTAAGATATGGCTACACCTTC
TRBJ1-5	.	TRBD1	TRBV24-1	CATSDNTGDSNQPQHF	TGTGCCACCAGTGATAATACAGGGGACAGCAATCAGCCCCAGCATTTT